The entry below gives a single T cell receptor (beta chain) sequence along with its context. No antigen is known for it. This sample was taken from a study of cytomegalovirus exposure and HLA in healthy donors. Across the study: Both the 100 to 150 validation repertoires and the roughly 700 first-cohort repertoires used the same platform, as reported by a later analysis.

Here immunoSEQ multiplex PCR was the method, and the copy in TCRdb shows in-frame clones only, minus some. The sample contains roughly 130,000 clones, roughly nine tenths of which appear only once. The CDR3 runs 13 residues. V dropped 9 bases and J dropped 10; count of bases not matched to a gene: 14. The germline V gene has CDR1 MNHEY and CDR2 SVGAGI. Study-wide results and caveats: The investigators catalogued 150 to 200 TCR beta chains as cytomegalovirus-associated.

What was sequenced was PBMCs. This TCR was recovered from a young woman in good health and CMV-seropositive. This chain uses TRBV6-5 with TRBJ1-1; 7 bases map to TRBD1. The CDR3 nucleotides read TGTGCCAGTTCGGGTGCAAACAGGGGTGGAGCTTTCTTT. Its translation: CASSGANRGGAFF.